The present T cell receptor beta chain was sequenced within a study of CD8 T cells in ankylosing spondylitis. The study, taken as a whole, reports: Disease-linked clones reportedly concentrated significantly in matched ankylosing spondylitis synovial fluid. Ankylosing spondylitis blood appeared to carry a characteristic TCR beta motif of fewer than 10 highly homologous variants.

This clonotype was seen repeatedly, ten times or more. The antigen is undetermined. This CDR3 has 12 amino acids. From germline, CDR1 is DFQATT and CDR2 SNEGSKA (reference sequence). With 5 bases removed from V and 6 bases from J, the gap between germline ends came to 11 bases. As the method for making TCR beta libraries, quantitative 5'-RACE with molecular barcodes was used. TCRdb called the 5' RACE reads again in MiXCR, with one record for every CDR3 protein. The sample lists around 300,000 distinct CDR3 sequences; about 15% were seen once. The receptor's source is a male donor with ankylosing spondylitis or in good health (not recorded which). Specimen: blood, either unsorted or a sorted T cell fraction (not recorded which). V and J are TRBV20-1 and TRBJ1-5; no clear D. The CDR3 nucleotides are TGCAGTGCTGCCCTAAGCGGTCAGCCCCAGCATTTT. The encoded protein is CSAALSGQPQHF.